The clone carrying this T cell receptor beta chain occurred once. Its antigen is undetermined. V dropped 5 bases and J dropped 1; count of bases not matched to a gene: 5. CDR1 SGHVT and CDR2 SQSDAQ come from the germline V gene. CDR3 length equals 15 residues. The data derive from a study of long-term antiretroviral therapy in people with HIV. Overall study findings and caveats: Post-treatment diversity went higher with ART but stayed below transplant donor controls.

A v3.0 immunoSEQ assay was performed at survey level. Sequenced by immunoSEQ multiplex PCR; TCRdb stores in-frame clones only, minus some. The data hold more than 20,000 clones, with about four fifths observed a single time. The TCR sequence derives from a man aged 50 or older with HIV. Source: unsorted PBMCs, taken 0.3 years after starting antiretroviral therapy. The chain joins TRBV7-4 to TRBJ1-3; 7 nucleotides line up with TRBD1. The CDR3, as DNA: TGTGCCAGCAGCACGATACAGGGGTCTGGAAACACCATATATTTT. Translation: CASSTIQGSGNTIYF.